Listed below are T cell receptor beta chains from one sample, sequenced in a study of blood T cells in healthy people across ages. TCRdb re-called the 5' RACE reads through MiXCR, storing one row per CDR3 protein. The sample records some 900,000 distinct CDR3 sequences, around 48% being singletons. Input material: blood. The origin of the receptors is a man aged 25 to 40 in good health. CDR3s leave out the opening cysteine and the closing phenylalanine or tryptophan. Each record gives: J gene, D gene, V gene, CDR3 protein. The D gene is left open where the match is weak.

j_gene: TRBJ2-6; d_gene: TRBD1; v_gene: TRBV20-1; CDR3aa: SASQGQLFSGANVLT
j_gene: TRBJ1-2; d_gene: -; v_gene: TRBV6-4; CDR3aa: ASSDSARALYGYT
j_gene: TRBJ2-5; d_gene: -; v_gene: TRBV6-5; CDR3aa: ASSPEGVIGETQY
j_gene: TRBJ2-2; d_gene: TRBD2; v_gene: TRBV12-3/TRBV12-4; CDR3aa: ASRDRTSGGLQNTGELF
j_gene: TRBJ2-1; d_gene: -; v_gene: TRBV7-9; CDR3aa: ASISGGVRNEQF
j_gene: TRBJ2-6; d_gene: -; v_gene: TRBV13; CDR3aa: ASSLGSGRTSGANVLT
j_gene: TRBJ2-7; d_gene: -; v_gene: TRBV5-6; CDR3aa: ASSTAGGSRYEQY
j_gene: TRBJ1-2; d_gene: -; v_gene: TRBV9; CDR3aa: ASSVATVGGGYT
j_gene: TRBJ1-2; d_gene: TRBD1; v_gene: TRBV14; CDR3aa: ASSQTQGGNYGYT
j_gene: TRBJ2-3; d_gene: TRBD2; v_gene: TRBV6-1; CDR3aa: ASSEAGLASDTQY
j_gene: TRBJ2-5; d_gene: -; v_gene: TRBV11-2; CDR3aa: ASSLRLDGFQETQY
j_gene: TRBJ2-1; d_gene: TRBD2; v_gene: TRBV4-3; CDR3aa: ASSGGGTEQF
j_gene: TRBJ2-2; d_gene: -; v_gene: TRBV20-1; CDR3aa: SARGGSGTGELF
j_gene: TRBJ2-7; d_gene: -; v_gene: TRBV27; CDR3aa: AGSLSQGTAYEQY
j_gene: TRBJ2-7; d_gene: TRBD2; v_gene: TRBV20-1; CDR3aa: SASGTSGAYSYEQY
j_gene: TRBJ2-7; d_gene: -; v_gene: TRBV7-2; CDR3aa: ASSLLSGPTYEQY
j_gene: TRBJ2-7; d_gene: -; v_gene: TRBV27; CDR3aa: ASSPKLGCEQY
j_gene: TRBJ2-5; d_gene: TRBD2; v_gene: TRBV3-1; CDR3aa: ASSQVTSEETQY
j_gene: TRBJ2-1; d_gene: -; v_gene: TRBV9; CDR3aa: ASSPGPHNEQF
j_gene: TRBJ1-2; d_gene: -; v_gene: TRBV20-1; CDR3aa: SAREGGVTIYGYT
j_gene: TRBJ1-2; d_gene: -; v_gene: TRBV25-1; CDR3aa: ASSDDNRYT
j_gene: TRBJ2-7; d_gene: TRBD1; v_gene: TRBV27; CDR3aa: ASSLVDRAHEQY
j_gene: TRBJ1-2; d_gene: -; v_gene: TRBV3-1; CDR3aa: ASSQERKTGDYGYT
j_gene: TRBJ2-5; d_gene: TRBD1; v_gene: TRBV28; CDR3aa: ASSPYGTAWEQY
j_gene: TRBJ1-2; d_gene: -; v_gene: TRBV11-1; CDR3aa: ASSLRDNRNYGYT
j_gene: TRBJ1-4; d_gene: -; v_gene: TRBV10-3; CDR3aa: AISRTGEKLF
j_gene: TRBJ1-2; d_gene: -; v_gene: TRBV12-3/TRBV12-4; CDR3aa: ASSLGASYYT
j_gene: TRBJ2-2; d_gene: -; v_gene: TRBV29-1; CDR3aa: SVDVPANTGELF
j_gene: TRBJ1-1; d_gene: -; v_gene: TRBV29-1; CDR3aa: SVVGGSGNTEAF
j_gene: -; d_gene: -; v_gene: TRBV11-2; CDR3aa: ASSGGFNYEQY
j_gene: TRBJ1-1; d_gene: TRBD1; v_gene: TRBV4-3; CDR3aa: ASRDRGPLGAEAF
j_gene: TRBJ2-1; d_gene: -; v_gene: TRBV10-3; CDR3aa: AISESETPGYKQF
j_gene: TRBJ2-1; d_gene: -; v_gene: TRBV5-5; CDR3aa: ASSLSGRWSYNEQF
j_gene: TRBJ2-1; d_gene: -; v_gene: TRBV4-3; CDR3aa: ASSQHRTEVGEQF
j_gene: TRBJ2-3; d_gene: -; v_gene: TRBV5-1; CDR3aa: ATYDLSRNTDTQY
j_gene: TRBJ2-7; d_gene: -; v_gene: TRBV20-1; CDR3aa: SARDRRLLWGEQY
j_gene: TRBJ1-6; d_gene: -; v_gene: TRBV9; CDR3aa: VSSVRPGDNSPLH
j_gene: TRBJ2-7; d_gene: -; v_gene: TRBV12-3/TRBV12-4; CDR3aa: ASNRQRYEQY
j_gene: TRBJ2-1; d_gene: TRBD2; v_gene: TRBV11-2; CDR3aa: ASLLAGGLSGEQF
j_gene: TRBJ2-3; d_gene: TRBD2; v_gene: TRBV20-1; CDR3aa: SARGGGAKDTQY
j_gene: TRBJ2-7; d_gene: TRBD2; v_gene: TRBV7-2; CDR3aa: ASSLASSGSGESYEQY
j_gene: TRBJ1-2; d_gene: -; v_gene: TRBV5-1; CDR3aa: ASSLAGRGDGYT
j_gene: TRBJ1-1; d_gene: TRBD1; v_gene: TRBV25-1; CDR3aa: ASSLRQGAAEAF
j_gene: TRBJ1-4; d_gene: -; v_gene: TRBV6-5; CDR3aa: VSSYSAGNSEKLF
j_gene: TRBJ1-1; d_gene: -; v_gene: TRBV7-2; CDR3aa: ASSLAGGSTEAF
j_gene: TRBJ2-1; d_gene: -; v_gene: TRBV7-9; CDR3aa: ASSLVGGNEQF
j_gene: TRBJ2-1; d_gene: TRBD1; v_gene: TRBV2; CDR3aa: ASSARWTGSNEQF
j_gene: TRBJ2-5; d_gene: -; v_gene: TRBV6-6; CDR3aa: ASSYGVTARETQY
j_gene: TRBJ2-7; d_gene: -; v_gene: TRBV24-1; CDR3aa: ATSDVGLQYEQY
j_gene: TRBJ1-6; d_gene: -; v_gene: TRBV6-5; CDR3aa: ASSYSRGAVNSPLH
j_gene: TRBJ2-1; d_gene: -; v_gene: TRBV7-3; CDR3aa: ASSRMGGEQF
j_gene: TRBJ1-4; d_gene: -; v_gene: TRBV20-1; CDR3aa: SARDPPIGEKLF
j_gene: TRBJ2-1; d_gene: TRBD2; v_gene: TRBV3-1; CDR3aa: ASSQETSGGNNEQF
j_gene: TRBJ2-1; d_gene: -; v_gene: TRBV12-3/TRBV12-4; CDR3aa: ASSFGPGQF